This T cell receptor beta chain was documented in a study of CD8 T cells in Susac syndrome. Notes on the study in general: Susac-specific public clones were found in total CD8+ and CD8+ TEMRA repertoires, numbering more than 15 and five, respectively.

Sequencing of TCR beta was performed on blood CD8+ T cells and on blood CD4+ T cells. V trimming: 4 bases; J trimming: 9 bases; junction bases outside the gene matches: 6. CDR1 and CDR2 from the germline V gene are SGHTA and FQGTGA. This CDR3 spans 13 amino acids. Details on this clonotype: What it binds is not known.

RNA totalling roughly 0.45 to 1 ug underwent reverse transcription with random hexamers. The TCR beta CDR3 was amplified by immunoSEQ multiplex PCR across 54 Vbeta, 13 Jbeta. TCRdb re-called the immunoSEQ multiplex PCR reads with MiXCR, one entry per CDR3 protein. The table shows under 200,000 distinct CDR3 sequences, with just under 95% occurring only once. Sequenced input: CD8+ T cells from PBMCs. This TCR derives from a human donor with Susac syndrome. This chain uses TRBV7-3 with TRBJ2-1; 7 bases are a match to TRBD2. This CDR3 is CASSSFERGEQFF. CDR3 coding DNA: TGTGCCAGCAGCTCGTTTGAGCGGGGTGAGCAGTTCTTC.